These T cell receptor beta chains were read from a single sample in a study of blood T cell repertoires in COVID-19. Sequencing was performed with immunoSEQ multiplex PCR; in TCRdb, only in-frame clones are kept and a portion is missing. The sample consists of approximately 350,000 clones, approximately 86% of them appearing once. Specimen: peripheral blood. These receptors were obtained from a woman aged 60-75 years with COVID-19, enrolled during active disease. CDR3s include the opening cysteine and the closing phenylalanine or tryptophan. The order of the fields is J gene, clone size, V gene, CDR3 length, D gene, CDR3 DNA, CDR3 protein. D genes are given only for firm matches. Expanded clones get a size class; other rows say once, few or many, or leave the size out.

j_gene: TRBJ2-2; abundance: .; v_gene: TRBV27; len: 16; d_gene: TRBD2; CDR3nt: TGTGCCAGCAGTCCCCTAGCGGGGGCCGTACAGGGGGAGCTGTTTTTT; CDR3aa: CASSPLAGAVQGELFF
j_gene: TRBJ1-6; abundance: .; v_gene: TRBV19; len: 17; d_gene: .; CDR3nt: TGTGCCAGTAGTATGGGGGGGAAGGGGGAAAATAATTCACCCCTCCACTTT; CDR3aa: CASSMGGKGENNSPLHF
j_gene: TRBJ1-2; abundance: .; v_gene: TRBV18; len: 13; d_gene: .; CDR3nt: TGTGCCAGCTCACCTCCAGGGGTCGGTGGCTACACCTTC; CDR3aa: CASSPPGVGGYTF
j_gene: TRBJ1-1; abundance: once; v_gene: TRBV7-9; len: 15; d_gene: TRBD1; CDR3nt: TGTGCCAGCAGCTTTACCGGGACAGGGAGCACTGAAGCTTTCTTT; CDR3aa: CASSFTGTGSTEAFF
j_gene: TRBJ2-1; abundance: .; v_gene: TRBV5-6; len: 14; d_gene: TRBD1; CDR3nt: TGTGCCAGCAGTCTCCGGGACAGCTACAATGAGCAGTTCTTC; CDR3aa: CASSLRDSYNEQFF
j_gene: TRBJ1-2; abundance: .; v_gene: TRBV6-5; len: 14; d_gene: TRBD1; CDR3nt: TGTGCCAGCGACCAGGGACAGGGGAACTATGGCTACACCTTC; CDR3aa: CASDQGQGNYGYTF
j_gene: TRBJ2-3; abundance: .; v_gene: TRBV25-1; len: 16; d_gene: TRBD2; CDR3nt: TGTGCCAGCAGTCCCCGGGGGGGGAGTGGCACAGATACGCAGTATTTT; CDR3aa: CASSPRGGSGTDTQYF
j_gene: TRBJ2-1; abundance: .; v_gene: TRBV10-3; len: 14; d_gene: TRBD1; CDR3nt: TGTGCCATCAGTGCAGGGGGCTCCTACAATGAGCAGTTCTTC; CDR3aa: CAISAGGSYNEQFF
j_gene: TRBJ2-3; abundance: .; v_gene: TRBV11-2; len: 13; d_gene: .; CDR3nt: TGTGCCAGCAGCTTATATAGTTCAGATACGCAGTATTTT; CDR3aa: CASSLYSSDTQYF
j_gene: TRBJ2-7; abundance: .; v_gene: TRBV19; len: 13; d_gene: .; CDR3nt: TGTGCCAGTAGTATTACAGGGAACTACGAGCAGTACTTC; CDR3aa: CASSITGNYEQYF
j_gene: TRBJ1-2; abundance: .; v_gene: TRBV5-1; len: 13; d_gene: .; CDR3nt: TGCGCCAGCAGCTTTGGAGAGGGTGATGGCTACACCTTC; CDR3aa: CASSFGEGDGYTF
j_gene: TRBJ2-7; abundance: .; v_gene: TRBV5-1; len: 15; d_gene: TRBD2; CDR3nt: TGCGCCAGCAGCTTCTCTAGCGGGGGCTCCTACGAGCAGTACTTC; CDR3aa: CASSFSSGGSYEQYF
j_gene: TRBJ1-1; abundance: .; v_gene: TRBV11-3; len: 14; d_gene: TRBD1; CDR3nt: TGTGCCAGCAGCTTAGATTTGGACAGGGATGAAGCTTTCTTT; CDR3aa: CASSLDLDRDEAFF
j_gene: TRBJ2-2; abundance: .; v_gene: TRBV3-1/TRBV3-2; len: 18; d_gene: TRBD2; CDR3nt: TGTGCCAGCAGCCCAAGACTAGCGGGGGCGGGGGTAGCCGGGGAGCTGTTTTTT; CDR3aa: CASSPRLAGAGVAGELFF
j_gene: TRBJ2-3; abundance: few; v_gene: TRBV4-3; len: 18; d_gene: TRBD2; CDR3nt: TGCGCCAGCAGCCAAGACAGACCTGCTAGCGGGGGCGGGGATACGCAGTATTTT; CDR3aa: CASSQDRPASGGGDTQYF
j_gene: TRBJ1-1; abundance: .; v_gene: TRBV19; len: 13; d_gene: TRBD1; CDR3nt: TGTGCCAGTAGTCGACAGGGTGACGCTGAAGCTTTCTTT; CDR3aa: CASSRQGDAEAFF
j_gene: TRBJ1-2; abundance: .; v_gene: TRBV7-9; len: 15; d_gene: .; CDR3nt: TGTGCCAGCAGCTTAAACGTTCTCCAGGTCGGCGGCTACACCTTC; CDR3aa: CASSLNVLQVGGYTF
j_gene: TRBJ2-7; abundance: .; v_gene: TRBV29-1; len: 16; d_gene: TRBD2; CDR3nt: TGCAGCGTTGAAGATCGGGGGACTAGCGGCACCTACGAGCAGTACTTC; CDR3aa: CSVEDRGTSGTYEQYF
j_gene: TRBJ2-7; abundance: many; v_gene: TRBV7-2; len: 12; d_gene: .; CDR3nt: TGTGCCAGCAGCTTAGACAAACCTGATCGATACTTC; CDR3aa: CASSLDKPDRYF
j_gene: TRBJ2-1; abundance: .; v_gene: TRBV30; len: 13; d_gene: .; CDR3nt: TGTGCCTGGAGTCGTAGGGGCTACAATGAGCAGTTCTTC; CDR3aa: CAWSRRGYNEQFF
j_gene: TRBJ1-4; abundance: .; v_gene: TRBV7-9; len: 17; d_gene: .; CDR3nt: TGTGCCAGCAGCCAACCCTATAACCCCGAGGCTAATGAAAAACTGTTTTTT; CDR3aa: CASSQPYNPEANEKLFF
j_gene: TRBJ2-3; abundance: .; v_gene: TRBV21-1; len: 17; d_gene: .; CDR3nt: TGTGCCAGCAGCAAAGTAAGGCTAGCGGGGGTCACAGATACGCAGTATTTT; CDR3aa: CASSKVRLAGVTDTQYF
j_gene: TRBJ2-7; abundance: .; v_gene: TRBV10-3; len: 12; d_gene: TRBD1; CDR3nt: TGTGCCATCAGGGCCGACAGGGACGAGCAGTACTTC; CDR3aa: CAIRADRDEQYF
j_gene: TRBJ2-1; abundance: .; v_gene: TRBV6-1; len: 14; d_gene: .; CDR3nt: TGTGCCAGCAGTGAAGCGCCAGGGGCAAATGAGCAGTTCTTC; CDR3aa: CASSEAPGANEQFF
j_gene: TRBJ1-1; abundance: .; v_gene: TRBV7-8; len: 15; d_gene: .; CDR3nt: TGTGCCAGCAGCTTTGCAGGGGTTGGAAACACTGAAGCTTTCTTT; CDR3aa: CASSFAGVGNTEAFF
j_gene: TRBJ2-5; abundance: .; v_gene: TRBV12-3/TRBV12-4; len: 13; d_gene: .; CDR3nt: TGTGCCAGCACCTGGGGGGGCCTGGAGACCCAGTACTTC; CDR3aa: CASTWGGLETQYF
j_gene: TRBJ1-1; abundance: .; v_gene: TRBV5-8; len: 13; d_gene: TRBD1; CDR3nt: TGTGCCAGCAGCCCCGGGACAGTCACTGAAGCTTTCTTT; CDR3aa: CASSPGTVTEAFF
j_gene: TRBJ1-5; abundance: .; v_gene: TRBV2; len: 15; d_gene: .; CDR3nt: TGTGCCAGCAGTGAAAGGGGGGGGCTCGGTCAGCCCCAGCATTTT; CDR3aa: CASSERGGLGQPQHF
j_gene: TRBJ2-3; abundance: .; v_gene: TRBV5-4; len: 14; d_gene: .; CDR3nt: TGTGCCAGCAGCTTGGCAGGGTCAGCAGATACGCAGTATTTT; CDR3aa: CASSLAGSADTQYF
j_gene: TRBJ2-3; abundance: .; v_gene: TRBV11-1; len: 13; d_gene: .; CDR3nt: TGTGCCAGCGGACAGGCGGGAACAGATACGCAGTATTTT; CDR3aa: CASGQAGTDTQYF
j_gene: TRBJ1-5; abundance: .; v_gene: TRBV2; len: 15; d_gene: .; CDR3nt: TGTGCCAGCAGCGAGGAGGTCTACGGCGGTCAGCCCCAGCATTTT; CDR3aa: CASSEEVYGGQPQHF
j_gene: TRBJ2-2; abundance: .; v_gene: TRBV3-1/TRBV3-2; len: 22; d_gene: TRBD2; CDR3nt: TGTGCCAGCAGCCACCTAGTGGGCACTAGCGGGGGACGACCACCGAACACCGGGGAGCTGTTTTTT; CDR3aa: CASSHLVGTSGGRPPNTGELFF
j_gene: TRBJ1-2; abundance: .; v_gene: TRBV6-1; len: 18; d_gene: TRBD1; CDR3nt: TGTGCCAGCAGTGAAGCTATACGACAGGGGGCCGCTCCGTATGGCTACACCTTC; CDR3aa: CASSEAIRQGAAPYGYTF
j_gene: TRBJ1-6; abundance: .; v_gene: TRBV5-5; len: 18; d_gene: .; CDR3nt: TGTGCCAGCAGCTCTACAGGACACCGCAGCTCCTATAATTCACCCCTCCACTTT; CDR3aa: CASSSTGHRSSYNSPLHF
j_gene: TRBJ2-7; abundance: .; v_gene: TRBV7-6; len: 12; d_gene: .; CDR3nt: TGTGCCAGCAGCGGGCGAAACTACGAGCAGTACTTC; CDR3aa: CASSGRNYEQYF
j_gene: TRBJ1-2; abundance: .; v_gene: TRBV2; len: 11; d_gene: .; CDR3nt: TGTGCCAGCAAGAACAGTTATGGCTACACCTTC; CDR3aa: CASKNSYGYTF
j_gene: TRBJ2-5; abundance: .; v_gene: TRBV9; len: 16; d_gene: .; CDR3nt: TGTGCCAGCAGCAAGCGACTGGATGTGGATGTTGAGACCCAGTACTTC; CDR3aa: CASSKRLDVDVETQYF
j_gene: TRBJ1-5; abundance: .; v_gene: TRBV5-6; len: 16; d_gene: TRBD1; CDR3nt: TGTGCCAGCAGCTTGGGGGGCAGGGGGTATAATCAGCCCCAGCATTTT; CDR3aa: CASSLGGRGYNQPQHF
j_gene: TRBJ2-7; abundance: few; v_gene: TRBV9; len: 13; d_gene: TRBD1; CDR3nt: TGTGCCAGCAGCGGGGGACAGTCCTACGAGCAGTACTTC; CDR3aa: CASSGGQSYEQYF
j_gene: TRBJ1-3; abundance: once; v_gene: TRBV11-3; len: 18; d_gene: .; CDR3nt: TGTGCCAGCAGTCCACCCCCCCCACATGGTACCTCTGGAAACACCATATATTTT; CDR3aa: CASSPPPPHGTSGNTIYF
j_gene: TRBJ2-3; abundance: .; v_gene: TRBV4-2; len: 17; d_gene: TRBD2; CDR3nt: TGTGCCAGCAGCCAAGAGGGATGGGGACTAGCGGGGGGGTTGCAGTATTTT; CDR3aa: CASSQEGWGLAGGLQYF
j_gene: TRBJ1-1; abundance: .; v_gene: TRBV5-4; len: 15; d_gene: TRBD1; CDR3nt: TGTGCCAGCAGCTTGTGGGACAGGGGACCGTATGAAGCTTTCTTT; CDR3aa: CASSLWDRGPYEAFF
j_gene: TRBJ1-1; abundance: .; v_gene: TRBV12-3/TRBV12-4; len: 12; d_gene: TRBD1; CDR3nt: TGTGCCAGCAGATGGACAGGTTCAGAAGCTTTCTTT; CDR3aa: CASRWTGSEAFF
j_gene: TRBJ1-5; abundance: .; v_gene: TRBV19; len: 15; d_gene: .; CDR3nt: TGTGCCAGTAGTATAAGGACTGGAGTTGATCAGCCCCAGCATTTT; CDR3aa: CASSIRTGVDQPQHF
j_gene: TRBJ2-7; abundance: .; v_gene: TRBV9; len: 14; d_gene: .; CDR3nt: TGTGCCAGCAGCCCGATAGGGGGTTCGTACGAGCAGTACTTC; CDR3aa: CASSPIGGSYEQYF
j_gene: TRBJ2-7; abundance: .; v_gene: TRBV27; len: 13; d_gene: TRBD1; CDR3nt: TGTGCCAGCAGTAGGACAGGGGTTTGGGAGCAGTACTTC; CDR3aa: CASSRTGVWEQYF
j_gene: TRBJ2-7; abundance: once; v_gene: TRBV6-2/TRBV6-3; len: 15; d_gene: TRBD1; CDR3nt: TGTGCCAGCAGCCCCGACAGGGCAGCGTTCTCCGAGCAGTACTTC; CDR3aa: CASSPDRAAFSEQYF
j_gene: TRBJ1-3; abundance: once; v_gene: TRBV5-1; len: 17; d_gene: TRBD1; CDR3nt: TGCGCCAGCAGCTTGGCCCCAAGGGGGCTAACTGGAAACACCATATATTTT; CDR3aa: CASSLAPRGLTGNTIYF
j_gene: TRBJ2-7; abundance: .; v_gene: TRBV11-3; len: 15; d_gene: TRBD1; CDR3nt: TGTGCCAGCAGCTTACGGCGACAGGGGGGCTACGAGCAGTACTTC; CDR3aa: CASSLRRQGGYEQYF
j_gene: TRBJ1-1; abundance: .; v_gene: TRBV7-8; len: 15; d_gene: TRBD1; CDR3nt: TGTGCCAGCAGCTTAGATGACAGGGATAGTACTGAAGCTTTCTTT; CDR3aa: CASSLDDRDSTEAFF
j_gene: TRBJ2-3; abundance: .; v_gene: TRBV7-3; len: 15; d_gene: .; CDR3nt: TGTGCCAGCAGCTTAACCACGTCTAGCCCGGATACGCAGTATTTT; CDR3aa: CASSLTTSSPDTQYF
j_gene: TRBJ2-7; abundance: once; v_gene: TRBV3-1/TRBV3-2; len: 14; d_gene: .; CDR3nt: TGTGCCAGCAGCCAAGAGATTAGCGTCTACGAGCAGTACTTC; CDR3aa: CASSQEISVYEQYF
j_gene: TRBJ1-4; abundance: .; v_gene: TRBV6-1; len: 15; d_gene: .; CDR3nt: TGTGCCAGCAGTGAAAACCCGACACTTAATGAAAAACTGTTTTTT; CDR3aa: CASSENPTLNEKLFF
j_gene: TRBJ1-1; abundance: .; v_gene: TRBV7-9; len: 14; d_gene: .; CDR3nt: TGTGCCAGCAGCTTAGGGGGCTCGAACACTGAAGCTTTCTTT; CDR3aa: CASSLGGSNTEAFF
j_gene: TRBJ2-7; abundance: .; v_gene: TRBV5-1; len: 17; d_gene: TRBD1; CDR3nt: TGCGCCAGCAGCCCACAATCGGGGACAGGGGGCTCCTACGAGCAGTACTTC; CDR3aa: CASSPQSGTGGSYEQYF
j_gene: TRBJ1-1; abundance: .; v_gene: TRBV14; len: 13; d_gene: .; CDR3nt: TGTGCCAGCATAGGGGAGGAGGCCACTGAAGCTTTCTTT; CDR3aa: CASIGEEATEAFF
j_gene: TRBJ1-3; abundance: .; v_gene: TRBV5-4; len: 18; d_gene: .; CDR3nt: TGTGCCAGCTGGGGAACAGGGTCGACTGTCCCCCAGAAAAACACCATATATTTT; CDR3aa: CASWGTGSTVPQKNTIYF
j_gene: TRBJ1-1; abundance: .; v_gene: TRBV27; len: 17; d_gene: .; CDR3nt: TGTGCCAGCAGTCCCTACCCCAAGGGTGGAGGGAACACTGAAGCTTTCTTT; CDR3aa: CASSPYPKGGGNTEAFF
j_gene: TRBJ2-1; abundance: .; v_gene: TRBV6-5; len: 13; d_gene: TRBD1; CDR3nt: TGTGCCAGCAGCCGGGACAGCTACAATGAGCAGTTCTTC; CDR3aa: CASSRDSYNEQFF